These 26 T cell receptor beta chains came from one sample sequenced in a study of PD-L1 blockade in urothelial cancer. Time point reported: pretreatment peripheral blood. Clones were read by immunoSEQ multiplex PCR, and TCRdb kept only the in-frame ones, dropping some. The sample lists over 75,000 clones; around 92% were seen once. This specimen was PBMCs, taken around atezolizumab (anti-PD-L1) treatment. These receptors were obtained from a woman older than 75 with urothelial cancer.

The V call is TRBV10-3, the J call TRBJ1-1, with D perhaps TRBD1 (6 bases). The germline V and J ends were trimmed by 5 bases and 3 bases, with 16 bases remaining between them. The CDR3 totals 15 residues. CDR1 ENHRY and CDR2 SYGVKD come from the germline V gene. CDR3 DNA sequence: TGTGCCATCAGTTCAGGGGTCGTCGGCGACACTGAAGCTTTCTTT. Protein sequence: CAISSGVVGDTEAFF.

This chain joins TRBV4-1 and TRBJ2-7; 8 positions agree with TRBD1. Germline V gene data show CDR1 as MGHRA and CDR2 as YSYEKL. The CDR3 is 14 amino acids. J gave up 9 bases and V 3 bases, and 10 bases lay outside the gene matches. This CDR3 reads CASSQVRTGNGQYF. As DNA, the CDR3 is TGCGCCAGCAGCCAGGTTCGGACAGGGAACGGGCAGTACTTC.

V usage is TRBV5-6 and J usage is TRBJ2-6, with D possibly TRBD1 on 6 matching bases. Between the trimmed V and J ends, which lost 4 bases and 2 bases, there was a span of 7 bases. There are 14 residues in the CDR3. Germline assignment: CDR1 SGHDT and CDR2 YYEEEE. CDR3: CASSPGAGANVLTF. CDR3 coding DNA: TGTGCCAGCAGCCCAGGGGCTGGGGCCAACGTCCTGACTTTC.

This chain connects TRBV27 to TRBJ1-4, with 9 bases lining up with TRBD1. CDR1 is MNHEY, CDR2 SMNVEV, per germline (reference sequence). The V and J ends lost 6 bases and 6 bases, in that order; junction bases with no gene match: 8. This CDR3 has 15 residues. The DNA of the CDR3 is TGTGCCAGCAGACCCCAACAGGGGGCCTATGAAAAACTGTTTTTT. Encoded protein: CASRPQQGAYEKLFF.

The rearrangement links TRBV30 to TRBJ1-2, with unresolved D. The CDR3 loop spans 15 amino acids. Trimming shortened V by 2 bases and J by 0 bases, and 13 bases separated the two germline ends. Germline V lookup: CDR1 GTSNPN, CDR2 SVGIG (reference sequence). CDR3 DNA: TGTGCCTGGAGTTTGGCAGGAACAGCTAACTATGGCTACACCTTC. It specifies CAWSLAGTANYGYTF.

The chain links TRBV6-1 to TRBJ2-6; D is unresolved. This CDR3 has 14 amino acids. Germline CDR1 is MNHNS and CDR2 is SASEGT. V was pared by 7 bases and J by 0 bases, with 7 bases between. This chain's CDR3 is CASKQNSGANVLTF. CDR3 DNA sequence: TGTGCCAGCAAGCAAAACTCTGGGGCCAACGTCCTGACTTTC.

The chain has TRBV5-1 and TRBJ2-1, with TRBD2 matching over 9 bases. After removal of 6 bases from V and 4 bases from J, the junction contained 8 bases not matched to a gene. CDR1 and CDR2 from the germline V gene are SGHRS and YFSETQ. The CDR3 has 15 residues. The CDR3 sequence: CASTDLSGGYNEQFF. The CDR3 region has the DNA TGCGCCAGCACGGACCTAAGCGGGGGGTACAATGAGCAGTTCTTC.

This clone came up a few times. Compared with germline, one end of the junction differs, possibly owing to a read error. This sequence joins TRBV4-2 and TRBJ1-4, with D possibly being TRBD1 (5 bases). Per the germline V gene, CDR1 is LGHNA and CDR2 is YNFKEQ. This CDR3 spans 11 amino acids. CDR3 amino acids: CASSQDERQTF. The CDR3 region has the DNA TGTGCCAGCAGCCAAGATGAGAGACAGACTTTT.

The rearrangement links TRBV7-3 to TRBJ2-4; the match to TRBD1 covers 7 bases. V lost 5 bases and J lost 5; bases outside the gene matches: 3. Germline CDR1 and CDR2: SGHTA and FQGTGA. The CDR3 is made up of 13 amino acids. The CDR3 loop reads CASSIDRENIQYF. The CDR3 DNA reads TGTGCCAGCAGCATCGACAGGGAAAACATTCAGTACTTC.

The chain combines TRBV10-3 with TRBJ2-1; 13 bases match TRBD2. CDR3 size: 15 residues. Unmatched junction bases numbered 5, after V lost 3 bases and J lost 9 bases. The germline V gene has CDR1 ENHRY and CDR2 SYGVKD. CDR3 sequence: CAISDGLAGDVEQFF. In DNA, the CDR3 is TGTGCCATCAGTGATGGACTAGCGGGAGATGTTGAGCAGTTCTTC.

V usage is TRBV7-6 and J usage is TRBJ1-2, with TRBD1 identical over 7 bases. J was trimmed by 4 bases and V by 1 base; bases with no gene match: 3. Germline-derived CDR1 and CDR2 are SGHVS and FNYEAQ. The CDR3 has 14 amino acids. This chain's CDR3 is CASSLDAGGYGYTF. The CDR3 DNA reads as TGTGCCAGCAGCTTAGATGCAGGGGGCTATGGCTACACCTTC.

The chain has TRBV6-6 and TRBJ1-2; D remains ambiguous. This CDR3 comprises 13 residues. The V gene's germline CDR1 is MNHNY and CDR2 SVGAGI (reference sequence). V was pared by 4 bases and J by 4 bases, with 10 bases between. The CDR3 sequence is CASSLSSGYGYTF. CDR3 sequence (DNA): TGTGCCAGCAGTTTGTCGTCGGGCTATGGCTACACCTTC.

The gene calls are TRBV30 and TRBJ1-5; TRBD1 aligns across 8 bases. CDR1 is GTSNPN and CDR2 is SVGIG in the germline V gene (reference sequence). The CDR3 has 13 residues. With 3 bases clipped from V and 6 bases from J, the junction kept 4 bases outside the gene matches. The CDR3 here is CAWRATGGQPQHF. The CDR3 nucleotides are TGTGCCTGGAGGGCAACAGGGGGTCAGCCCCAGCATTTT.

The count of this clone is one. In DNA form, the CDR3 reads TGTGCCAGCAGCTCCATGTATGGCTACACCTTC. As protein: CASSSMYGYTF. The V and J genes are TRBV5-4 and TRBJ1-2, with no clear D. CDR3 length: 11 residues. The germline gives CDR1 SGHNT, CDR2 YYREEE (reference sequence). Deletions cut 3 bases from V and 5 bases from J, with 5 bases between.

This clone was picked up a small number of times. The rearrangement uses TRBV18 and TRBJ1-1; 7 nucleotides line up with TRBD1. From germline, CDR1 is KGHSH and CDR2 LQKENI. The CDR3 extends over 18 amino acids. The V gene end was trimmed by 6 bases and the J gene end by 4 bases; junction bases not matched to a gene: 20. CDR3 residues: CASSPTGRQGLRITEAFF. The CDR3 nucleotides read TGTGCCAGCTCTCCAACGGGGCGACAGGGTTTGAGGATCACTGAAGCTTTCTTT.

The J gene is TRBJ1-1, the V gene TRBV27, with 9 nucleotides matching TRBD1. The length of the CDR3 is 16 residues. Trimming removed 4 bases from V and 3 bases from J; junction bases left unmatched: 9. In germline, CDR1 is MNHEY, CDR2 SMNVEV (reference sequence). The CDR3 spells CASSWQPGQGYTEAFF. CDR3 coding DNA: TGTGCCAGCAGTTGGCAACCGGGACAGGGCTACACTGAAGCTTTCTTT.

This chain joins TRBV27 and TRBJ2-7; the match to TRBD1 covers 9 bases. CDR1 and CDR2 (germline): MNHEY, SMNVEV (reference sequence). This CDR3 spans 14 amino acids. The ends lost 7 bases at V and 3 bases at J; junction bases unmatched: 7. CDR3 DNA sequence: TGTGCCAGCAAACGAGGGACAGGGAACTACGAGCAGTACTTC. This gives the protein CASKRGTGNYEQYF.

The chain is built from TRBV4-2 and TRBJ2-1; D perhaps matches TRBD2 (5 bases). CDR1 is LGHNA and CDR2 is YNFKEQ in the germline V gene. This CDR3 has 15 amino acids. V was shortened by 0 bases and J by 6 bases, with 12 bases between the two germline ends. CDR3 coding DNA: TGTGCCAGCAGCCAAGATGGAGGTAGCCTCAATGAGCAGTTCTTC. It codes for CASSQDGGSLNEQFF.

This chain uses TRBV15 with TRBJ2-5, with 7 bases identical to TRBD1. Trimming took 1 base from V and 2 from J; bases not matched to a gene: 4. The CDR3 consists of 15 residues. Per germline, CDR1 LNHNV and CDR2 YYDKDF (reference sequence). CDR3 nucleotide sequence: TGTGCCACCAGCAGAGGCCGGGACAGACAAGAGACCCAGTACTTC. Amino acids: CATSRGRDRQETQYF.

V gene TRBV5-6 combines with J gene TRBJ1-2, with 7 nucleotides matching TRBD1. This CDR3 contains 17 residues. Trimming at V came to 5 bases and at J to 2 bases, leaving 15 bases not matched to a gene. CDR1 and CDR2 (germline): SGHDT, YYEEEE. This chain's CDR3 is CASRYAETGLTNYGYTF. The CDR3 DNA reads TGTGCCAGCAGATATGCTGAGACAGGGCTTACGAACTATGGCTACACCTTC.

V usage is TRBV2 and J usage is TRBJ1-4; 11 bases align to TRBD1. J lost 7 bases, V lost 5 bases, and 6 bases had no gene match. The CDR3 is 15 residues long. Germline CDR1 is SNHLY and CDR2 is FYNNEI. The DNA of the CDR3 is TGTGCCAGCAGTCCAAAGGACAGGGGGCGTGAAAAACTGTTTTTT. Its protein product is CASSPKDRGREKLFF.

Written as DNA, the CDR3 is TGTGCCAGCAGCTTGGGCTTTCAGGAGCAGTACTTC. It specifies CASSLGFQEQYF. The chain employs TRBV5-4 and TRBJ2-7; D gene uncertain. V lost 0 bases and J 7 bases, leaving 8 bases between the germline ends. Germline-derived CDR1 and CDR2 are SGHNT and YYREEE (reference sequence). The CDR3 sequence is 12 residues long. The whole variable domain, filled in from reference TRBV5-4 and TRBJ2-7, reads ETGVTQSPTHLIKTRGQQVTLRCSSQSGHNTVSWYQQALGQGPQFIFQYYREEENGRGNFPPRFSGLQFPNYSSELNVNALELDDSALYLCASSLGFQEQYFGPGTRLTVT.

The CDR3 sequence is CASSPGTSGRGGYNEQFF. The CDR3 region has the DNA TGTGCCAGCAGCCCCGGGACTAGCGGGAGGGGAGGATACAATGAGCAGTTCTTC. The chain has TRBV14 and TRBJ2-1, with TRBD2 identical over 16 bases. There are 18 residues in the CDR3. Trimming at V came to 4 bases and at J to 4 bases, leaving 7 bases not matched to a gene. Germline CDR1 is SGHDN and CDR2 is FVKESK.

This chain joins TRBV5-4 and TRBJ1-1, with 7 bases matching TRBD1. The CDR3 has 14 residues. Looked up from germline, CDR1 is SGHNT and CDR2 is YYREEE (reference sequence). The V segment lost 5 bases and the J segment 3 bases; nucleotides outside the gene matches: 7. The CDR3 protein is CASRRGQRDTEAFF. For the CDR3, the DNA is TGTGCCAGCAGGCGGGGACAGCGAGACACTGAAGCTTTCTTT. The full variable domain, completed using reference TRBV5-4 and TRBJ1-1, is ETGVTQSPTHLIKTRGQQVTLRCSSQSGHNTVSWYQQALGQGPQFIFQYYREEENGRGNFPPRFSGLQFPNYSSELNVNALELDDSALYLCASRRGQRDTEAFFGQGTRLTVV.

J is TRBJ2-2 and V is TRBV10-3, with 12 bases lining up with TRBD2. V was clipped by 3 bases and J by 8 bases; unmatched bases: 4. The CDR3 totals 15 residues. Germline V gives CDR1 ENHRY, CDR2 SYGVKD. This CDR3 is CAISELAGGSGELFF. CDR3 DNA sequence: TGTGCCATCAGTGAACTAGCGGGAGGTTCAGGGGAGCTGTTTTTT.

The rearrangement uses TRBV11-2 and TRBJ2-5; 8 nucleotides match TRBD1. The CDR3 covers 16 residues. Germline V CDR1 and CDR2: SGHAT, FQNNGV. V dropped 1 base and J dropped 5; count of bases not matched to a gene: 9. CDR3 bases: TGTGCCAGCAGCTTAGGGGCCAGGGGGCAGGCGGAGACCCAGTACTTC. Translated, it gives CASSLGARGQAETQYF.